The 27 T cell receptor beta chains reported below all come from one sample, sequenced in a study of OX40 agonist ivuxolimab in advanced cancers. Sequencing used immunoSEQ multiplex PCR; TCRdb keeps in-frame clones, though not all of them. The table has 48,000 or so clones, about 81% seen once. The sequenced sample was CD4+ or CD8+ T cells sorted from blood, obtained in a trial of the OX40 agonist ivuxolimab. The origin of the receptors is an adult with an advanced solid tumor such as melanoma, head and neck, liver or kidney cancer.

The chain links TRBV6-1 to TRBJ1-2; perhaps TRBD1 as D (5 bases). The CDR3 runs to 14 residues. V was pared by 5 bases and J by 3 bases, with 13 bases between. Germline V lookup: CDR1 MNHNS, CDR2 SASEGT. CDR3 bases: TGTGCCAGCAGTCCCCTCGGGGACGACTATGGCTACACCTTC. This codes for CASSPLGDDYGYTF.

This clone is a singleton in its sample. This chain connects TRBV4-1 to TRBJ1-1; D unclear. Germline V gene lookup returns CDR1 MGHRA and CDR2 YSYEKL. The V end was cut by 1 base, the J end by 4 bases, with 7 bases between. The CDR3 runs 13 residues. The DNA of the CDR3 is TGCGCCAGCAGCCAAGGTCCGGGCACTGAAGCTTTCTTT. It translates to CASSQGPGTEAFF.

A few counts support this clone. The CDR3 reads CASRREMYGYTF. The CDR3 DNA sequence: TGTGCCAGTCGCAGGGAGATGTATGGCTACACCTTC. The chain couples TRBV19 to TRBJ1-2; a possible D gene is TRBD1 (5 bases). Germline assignment: CDR1 LNHDA and CDR2 SQIVND (reference sequence). The length of the CDR3 is 12 residues. Trimming shortened V by 8 bases and J by 5 bases, and 12 bases separated the two germline ends.

CDR3 DNA: TGTGCCAGCAGCCCAAGGGACAGGGAGACCGAAAAACTGTTTTTT. It translates to CASSPRDRETEKLFF. This chain links TRBV7-8 with TRBJ1-4; 9 nucleotides align to TRBD1. The CDR3 loop spans 15 amino acids. CDR1 is SGHVS and CDR2 is FQNEAQ in the germline V gene. The ends lost 5 bases at V and 8 bases at J; junction bases unmatched: 9.

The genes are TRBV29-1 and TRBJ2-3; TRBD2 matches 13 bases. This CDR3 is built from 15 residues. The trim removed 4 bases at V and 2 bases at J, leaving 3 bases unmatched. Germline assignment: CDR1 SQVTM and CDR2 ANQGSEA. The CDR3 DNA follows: TGCAGCGTTGGACTAGCGGGAGGATCCACAGATACGCAGTATTTT. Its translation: CSVGLAGGSTDTQYF.

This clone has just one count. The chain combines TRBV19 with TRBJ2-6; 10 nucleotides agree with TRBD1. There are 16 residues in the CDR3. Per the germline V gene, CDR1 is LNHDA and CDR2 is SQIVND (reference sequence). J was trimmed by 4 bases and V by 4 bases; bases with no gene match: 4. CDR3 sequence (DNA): TGTGCCAGTAGTACGGGGACAGGGGCCGGGGCCAACGTCCTGACTTTC. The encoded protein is CASSTGTGAGANVLTF.

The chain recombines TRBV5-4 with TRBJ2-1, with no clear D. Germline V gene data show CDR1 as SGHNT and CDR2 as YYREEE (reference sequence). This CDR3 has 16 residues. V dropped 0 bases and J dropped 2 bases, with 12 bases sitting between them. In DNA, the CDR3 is TGTGCCAGCAGCTTGGGGCTTCTCAACCCCTACAATGAGCAGTTCTTC. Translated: CASSLGLLNPYNEQFF.

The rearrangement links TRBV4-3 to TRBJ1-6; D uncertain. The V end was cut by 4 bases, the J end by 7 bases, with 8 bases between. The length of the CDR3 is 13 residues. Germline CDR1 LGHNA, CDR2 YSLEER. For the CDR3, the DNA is TGCGCCAGCAGCCCGAGGGCCAATTCACCCCTCCACTTT. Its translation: CASSPRANSPLHF.

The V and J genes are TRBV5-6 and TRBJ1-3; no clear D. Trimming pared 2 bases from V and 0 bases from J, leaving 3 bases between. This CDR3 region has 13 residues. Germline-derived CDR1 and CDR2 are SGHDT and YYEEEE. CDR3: CASSFSSGNTIYF. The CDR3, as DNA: TGTGCCAGCAGCTTTTCCTCTGGAAACACCATATATTTT.

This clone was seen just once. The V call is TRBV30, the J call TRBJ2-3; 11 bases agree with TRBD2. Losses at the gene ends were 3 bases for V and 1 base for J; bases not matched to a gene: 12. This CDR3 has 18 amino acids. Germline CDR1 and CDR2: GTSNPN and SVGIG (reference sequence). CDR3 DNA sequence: TGTGCCTGGAGCGAACTCACTAGCGGGAGTCGGGGCACAGATACGCAGTATTTT. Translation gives CAWSELTSGSRGTDTQYF. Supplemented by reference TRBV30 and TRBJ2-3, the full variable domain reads SQTIHQWPATLVQPVGSPLSLECTVEGTSNPNLYWYRQAAGRGLQLLFYSVGIGQISSEVPQNLSASRPQDRQFILSSKKLLLSDSGFYLCAWSELTSGSRGTDTQYFGPGTRLTVL.

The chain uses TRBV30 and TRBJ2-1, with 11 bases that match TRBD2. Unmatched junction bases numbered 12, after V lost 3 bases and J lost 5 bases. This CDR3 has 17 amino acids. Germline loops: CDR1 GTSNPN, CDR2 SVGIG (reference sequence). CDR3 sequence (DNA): TGTGCCTGGAGGGTAGCGGGAGGGCCGTTGGGGGACAATGAGCAGTTCTTC. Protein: CAWRVAGGPLGDNEQFF.

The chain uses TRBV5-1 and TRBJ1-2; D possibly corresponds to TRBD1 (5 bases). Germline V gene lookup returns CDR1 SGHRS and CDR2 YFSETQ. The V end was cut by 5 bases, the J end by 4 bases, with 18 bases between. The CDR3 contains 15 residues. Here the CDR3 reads CASRAQTGDAYGYTF. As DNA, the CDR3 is TGCGCCAGCAGAGCCCAGACGGGGGATGCCTATGGCTACACCTTC. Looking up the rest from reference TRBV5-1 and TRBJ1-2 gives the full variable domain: KAGVTQTPRYLIKTRGQQVTLSCSPISGHRSVSWYQQTPGQGLQFLFEYFSETQRNKGNFPGRFSGRQFSNSRSEMNVSTLELGDSALYLCASRAQTGDAYGYTFGSGTRLTVV.

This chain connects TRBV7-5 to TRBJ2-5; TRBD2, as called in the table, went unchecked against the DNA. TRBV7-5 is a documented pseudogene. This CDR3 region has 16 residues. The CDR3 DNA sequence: TGTGCCAGAAGCTACGGACTAGCGGAGGTATGGGGGGAGCAGTACTTC. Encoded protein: CARSYGLAEVWGEQYF.

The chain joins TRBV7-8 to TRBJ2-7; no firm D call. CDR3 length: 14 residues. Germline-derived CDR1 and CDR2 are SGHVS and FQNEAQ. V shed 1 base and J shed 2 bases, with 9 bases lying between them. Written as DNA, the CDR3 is TGTGCCAGCAGCTTAGACCCCGTCGCCTACGAGCAGTACTTC. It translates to CASSLDPVAYEQYF.

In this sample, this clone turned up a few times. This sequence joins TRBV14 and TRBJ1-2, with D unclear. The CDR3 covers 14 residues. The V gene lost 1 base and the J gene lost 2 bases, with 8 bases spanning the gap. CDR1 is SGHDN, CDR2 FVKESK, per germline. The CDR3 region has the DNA TGTGCCAGCAGCCAAGTTAATGTAAACTATGGCTACACCTTC. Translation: CASSQVNVNYGYTF.

CDR3 in amino acids: CATSRGGQETQYF. CDR3 coding DNA: TGTGCCACCAGCAGAGGGGGACAAGAGACCCAGTACTTC. The rearrangement joins TRBV15 to TRBJ2-5; D unclear. Trimming cost V 1 base and J 2 bases, with 5 bases left between them. The germline V gene encodes CDR1 LNHNV and CDR2 YYDKDF (reference sequence). The length of the CDR3 is 13 residues.

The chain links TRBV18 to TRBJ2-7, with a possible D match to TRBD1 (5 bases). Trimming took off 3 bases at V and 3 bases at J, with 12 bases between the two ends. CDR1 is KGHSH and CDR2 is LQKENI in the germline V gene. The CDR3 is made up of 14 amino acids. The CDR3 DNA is TGTGCCAGCTCACCCTCACAACAGGTCTACGAGCAGTACTTC. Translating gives CASSPSQQVYEQYF. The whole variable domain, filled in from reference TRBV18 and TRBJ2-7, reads NAGVMQNPRHLVRRRGQEARLRCSPMKGHSHVYWYRQLPEEGLKFMVYLQKENIIDESGMPKERFSAEFPKEGPSILRIQQVVRGDSAAYFCASSPSQQVYEQYFGPGTRLTVT.

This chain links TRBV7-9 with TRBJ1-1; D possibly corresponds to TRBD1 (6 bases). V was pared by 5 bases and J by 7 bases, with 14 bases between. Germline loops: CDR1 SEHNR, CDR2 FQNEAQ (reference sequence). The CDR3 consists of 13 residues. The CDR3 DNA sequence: TGTGCCAGCAGCCCCTACAGGGACCTTGAAGCTTTCTTT. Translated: CASSPYRDLEAFF.

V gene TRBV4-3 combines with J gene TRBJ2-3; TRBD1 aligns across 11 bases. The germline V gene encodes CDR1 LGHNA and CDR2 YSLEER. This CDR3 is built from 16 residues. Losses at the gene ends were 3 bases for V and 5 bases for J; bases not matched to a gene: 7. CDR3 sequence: CASSQEWGQGVDTQYF. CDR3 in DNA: TGCGCCAGCAGCCAGGAGTGGGGACAGGGGGTAGATACGCAGTATTTT.

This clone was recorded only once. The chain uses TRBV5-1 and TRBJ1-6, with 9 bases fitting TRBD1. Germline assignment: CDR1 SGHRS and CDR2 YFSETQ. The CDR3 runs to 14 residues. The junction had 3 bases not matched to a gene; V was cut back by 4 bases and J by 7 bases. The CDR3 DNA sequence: TGCGCCAGCAGCATAACAGGGGGCAATTCACCCCTCCACTTT. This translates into CASSITGGNSPLHF. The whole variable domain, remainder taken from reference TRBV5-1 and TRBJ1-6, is KAGVTQTPRYLIKTRGQQVTLSCSPISGHRSVSWYQQTPGQGLQFLFEYFSETQRNKGNFPGRFSGRQFSNSRSEMNVSTLELGDSALYLCASSITGGNSPLHFGNGTRLTVT.

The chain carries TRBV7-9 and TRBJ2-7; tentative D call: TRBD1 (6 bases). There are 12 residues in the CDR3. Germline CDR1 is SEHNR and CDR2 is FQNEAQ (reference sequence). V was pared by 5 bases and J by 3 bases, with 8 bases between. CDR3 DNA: TGTGCCAGCAGCCCGACAGGCTACGAGCAGTACTTC. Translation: CASSPTGYEQYF.

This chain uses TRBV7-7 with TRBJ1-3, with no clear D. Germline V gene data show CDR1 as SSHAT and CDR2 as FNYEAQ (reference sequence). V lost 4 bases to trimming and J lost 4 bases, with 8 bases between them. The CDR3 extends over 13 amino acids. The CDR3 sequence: CASSSTLGNTIYF. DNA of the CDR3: TGTGCCAGCAGCTCGACGTTGGGAAACACCATATATTTT.

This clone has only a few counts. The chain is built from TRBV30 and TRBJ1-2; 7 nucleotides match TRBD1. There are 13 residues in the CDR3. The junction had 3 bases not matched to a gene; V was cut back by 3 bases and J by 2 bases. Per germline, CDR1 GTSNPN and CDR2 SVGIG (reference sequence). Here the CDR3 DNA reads TGTGCCTGGAGCCAGGGGGGGAACTATGGCTACACCTTC. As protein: CAWSQGGNYGYTF.

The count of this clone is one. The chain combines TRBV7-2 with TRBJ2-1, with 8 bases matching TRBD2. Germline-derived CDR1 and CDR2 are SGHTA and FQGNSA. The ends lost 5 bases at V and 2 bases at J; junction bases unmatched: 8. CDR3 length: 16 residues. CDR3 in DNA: TGTGCCAGCAGCCCGATTGCGGGAGGCCCCTACAATGAGCAGTTCTTC. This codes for CASSPIAGGPYNEQFF.

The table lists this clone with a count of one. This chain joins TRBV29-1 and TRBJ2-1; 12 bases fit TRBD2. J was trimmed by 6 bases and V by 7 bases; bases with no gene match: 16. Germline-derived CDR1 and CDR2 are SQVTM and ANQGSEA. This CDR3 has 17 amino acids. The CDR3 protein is CSATKRLAGDGGNEQFF. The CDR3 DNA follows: TGCAGCGCTACCAAACGACTAGCGGGAGATGGGGGCAATGAGCAGTTCTTC.

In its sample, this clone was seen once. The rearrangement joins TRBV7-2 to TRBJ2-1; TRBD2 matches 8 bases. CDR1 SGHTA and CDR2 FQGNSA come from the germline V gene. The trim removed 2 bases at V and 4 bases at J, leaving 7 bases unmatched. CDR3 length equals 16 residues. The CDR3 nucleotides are TGTGCCAGCAGCTTATCCCCTAGCGGGCAATACAATGAGCAGTTCTTC. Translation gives CASSLSPSGQYNEQFF.

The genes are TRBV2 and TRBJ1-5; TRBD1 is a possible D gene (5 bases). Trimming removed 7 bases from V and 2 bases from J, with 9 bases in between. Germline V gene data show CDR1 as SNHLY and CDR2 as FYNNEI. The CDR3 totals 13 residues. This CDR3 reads CASKAGGNQPQHF. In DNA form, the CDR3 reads TGTGCCAGCAAGGCGGGGGGCAATCAGCCCCAGCATTTT. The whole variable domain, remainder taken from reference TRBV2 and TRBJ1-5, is EPEVTQTPSHQVTQMGQEVILRCVPISNHLYFYWYRQILGQKVEFLVSFYNNEISEKSEIFDDQFSVERPDGSNFTLKIRSTKLEDSAMYFCASKAGGNQPQHFGDGTRLSIL.